The clone carrying this T cell receptor (beta chain) turned up a few times. The sample comes from a study of T and B cells in COVID-19 patients. Across the study: Blood was sampled from COVID-19 patients who were either actively infected or recovered.

Each TRB amplification used about 220-500 ng of genomic DNA from blood. This CDR3 comprises 13 residues. V dropped 4 bases and J dropped 5; count of bases not matched to a gene: 4. Multiplex PCR with BIOMED2 TRB-A/B primer pools amplified TRB rearrangements. TCRdb passed the multiplex PCR reads through MiXCR, listing each CDR3 protein once. This sample has approximately 20,000 distinct CDR3 sequences, with roughly 29% found just once. This chain connects TRBV5-7 to TRBJ2-7; TRBD1 matches 9 bases. TRBV5-7 belongs to the ORF category, with a function that is uncertain. Material: blood. This TCR was recovered from a human donor who had recovered from COVID-19. CDR3 protein: CASSTDRGNEQYF. CDR3 in DNA: TGTGCCAGCAGCACGGACAGGGGAAACGAGCAGTACTTC.